These 13 T cell receptor beta chains originate from one sample sequenced in a study of shared clonotypes between healthy human individuals. TCRdb keeps only in-frame clones here, not all; method: immunoSEQ multiplex PCR. Here the sample spans 2.5 million or so clones, about 92% being singletons. The specimen sequenced was naive CD4+ T cells sorted from blood. Stated subset: CD45RA+ positively selected. Receptors were obtained from a man aged 18 to 29 in good health.

This rearrangement joins TRBV9 to TRBJ2-3, with D maybe TRBD2 (6 bases). Trimming pared 3 bases from V and 1 base from J, leaving 15 bases between. The CDR3 loop spans 16 amino acids. In germline, CDR1 is SGDLS, CDR2 YYNGEE. The CDR3 spells CASSAALARGTDTQYF. The CDR3 coding sequence is TGTGCCAGCAGCGCCGCCCTAGCGCGCGGCACAGATACGCAGTATTTT.

The V and J genes are TRBV7-2 and TRBJ2-3, with D possibly matching TRBD2 (5 bases). The CDR3 covers 16 residues. V was shortened by 2 bases and J by 0 bases, with 12 bases between the two germline ends. The germline V gene has CDR1 SGHTA and CDR2 FQGNSA. The CDR3 DNA reads TGTGCCAGCAGCTTAAATCCAGGCGGGAGCACAGATACGCAGTATTTT. Protein product: CASSLNPGGSTDTQYF.

The rearrangement joins TRBV2 to TRBJ2-1; possible D gene TRBD2, 5 bases. The germline V and J ends were trimmed by 1 base and 2 bases, with 9 bases remaining between them. The germline gives CDR1 SNHLY, CDR2 FYNNEI. This CDR3 is 15 amino acids long. CDR3 sequence (DNA): TGTGCCAGCAGTGAAGTTGGAGGACCCTACAATGAGCAGTTCTTC. Translation: CASSEVGGPYNEQFF.

The chain couples TRBV5-1 to TRBJ1-2; D not certain. V dropped 6 bases and J dropped 3 bases, with 12 bases sitting between them. From germline, CDR1 is SGHRS and CDR2 YFSETQ. The CDR3 is 13 amino acids. The CDR3 sequence: CASTASGDYGYTF. The CDR3 region has the DNA TGCGCCAGCACCGCTTCGGGAGACTATGGCTACACCTTC.

This rearrangement joins TRBV7-9 to TRBJ2-3, with D perhaps TRBD2 (6 bases). The V end was cut by 7 bases, the J end by 4 bases, with 12 bases between. CDR1 and CDR2 from the germline V gene are SEHNR and FQNEAQ (reference sequence). This CDR3 has 13 amino acids. CDR3 in DNA: TGTGCCAGCACCCTTTGGGACTCAGATACGCAGTATTTT. As protein: CASTLWDSDTQYF. Full variable domain (remainder filled in from reference TRBV7-9 and TRBJ2-3): DTGVSQNPRHKITKRGQNVTFRCDPISEHNRLYWYRQTLGQGPEFLTYFQNEAQLEKSRLLSDRFSAERPKGSFSTLEIQRTEQGDSAMYLCASTLWDSDTQYFGPGTRLTVL.

This clone has a single count. V gene TRBV5-6 combines with J gene TRBJ1-2, with a weak D call TRBD1 (5 bases). Trimming pared 4 bases from V and 7 bases from J, leaving 17 bases between. This CDR3 contains 14 residues. The germline V gene has CDR1 SGHDT and CDR2 YYEEEE. CDR3 nucleotides: TGTGCCAGCAGCACCGGTCGGGGTAGGGGTGGCTACACCTTC. Translated, it gives CASSTGRGRGGYTF.

This clone came up once. This sequence joins TRBV4-1 and TRBJ2-5, with D possibly called TRBD1 or TRBD2 (5 bases each). The CDR3 has 13 amino acids. Germline assignment: CDR1 MGHRA and CDR2 YSYEKL. V was shortened by 3 bases and J by 5 bases, with 10 bases between the two germline ends. Here the CDR3 reads CASSQRGAETQYF. The DNA of the CDR3 is TGCGCCAGCAGCCAGAGGGGTGCGGAGACCCAGTACTTC.

The chain joins TRBV7-3 to TRBJ2-2; 8 positions match TRBD1. The length of the CDR3 is 13 residues. Losses at the gene ends were 5 bases for V and 6 bases for J; bases not matched to a gene: 2. Germline assignment: CDR1 SGHTA and CDR2 FQGTGA. CDR3 sequence: CASSGQGSGELFF. CDR3 DNA: TGTGCCAGCAGCGGACAGGGTTCCGGGGAGCTGTTTTTT.

CDR3 sequence reads: CASRQDQNTGELFF. The CDR3 bases are TGTGCCAGCAGACAGGACCAAAACACCGGGGAGCTGTTTTTT. This chain links TRBV6-5 with TRBJ2-2, with a weak D call TRBD1 (5 bases). The V and J ends lost 6 bases and 2 bases respectively, with 10 bases between them. CDR3 size: 14 residues. Germline lookup yields CDR1 MNHEY and CDR2 SVGAGI.

The chain links TRBV5-1 to TRBJ1-2, with D perhaps TRBD1 (6 bases). Per germline, CDR1 SGHRS and CDR2 YFSETQ. The CDR3 consists of 15 residues. The ends were cut back, 4 bases at V and 2 bases at J, with 15 bases in the middle. CDR3 nucleotides: TGCGCCAGCAGCCCCGCACCAGGGGTGAACTATGGCTACACCTTC. It translates to CASSPAPGVNYGYTF.

As concerns this clone: Other DNA sequences from this sample encode an identical CDR3 as well. This sequence joins TRBV6-5 and TRBJ1-3; no clear D gene. The CDR3 spans 13 residues. Germline CDR1 and CDR2: MNHEY and SVGAGI. V dropped 6 bases and J dropped 0 bases, with 6 bases sitting between them. CDR3 sequence: CASRGTSGNTIYF. DNA of the CDR3: TGTGCCAGCAGGGGTACCTCTGGAAACACCATATATTTT.

This rearrangement joins TRBV19 to TRBJ1-1, with D possibly being TRBD1 (5 bases). V gave up 6 bases and J gave up 0 bases, with 11 bases separating them. The CDR3 totals 14 residues. Germline V CDR1 and CDR2: LNHDA, SQIVND (reference sequence). CDR3 in amino acids: CASRAGTVNTEAFF. CDR3 bases: TGTGCCAGTAGAGCCGGGACGGTGAACACTGAAGCTTTCTTT.

A word on this clone: Other DNA sequences in the same sample also yield this CDR3. The CDR3 region has the DNA TGTGCCAGCGGAGGGCAGGGTAACACTGAAGCTTTCTTT. Protein: CASGGQGNTEAFF. The gene calls are TRBV28 and TRBJ1-1, with a possible D match to TRBD1 (5 bases). This CDR3 is built from 13 residues. V was clipped by 8 bases and J by 2 bases, with 12 bases between them. The germline V gene has CDR1 MDHEN and CDR2 SYDVKM. Using reference TRBV28 and TRBJ1-1 for the parts outside the CDR3, the full variable domain is DVKVTQSSRYLVKRTGEKVFLECVQDMDHENMFWYRQDPGLGLRLIYFSYDVKMKEKGDIPEGYSVSREKKERFSLILESASTNQTSMYLCASGGQGNTEAFFGQGTRLTVV.